Listed below are T cell receptor beta chains from one sample, sequenced in a study of shared clonotypes between healthy human individuals. Profiling relied on immunoSEQ multiplex PCR, and the TCRdb table lists in-frame clones only, not all of them. The sample lists some 470,000 clones; roughly four fifths were seen once. What was sequenced was PBMCs. These receptors came from a woman between 40 and 50 years old in good health. Some clones in this sample may be carry-over from other donors' samples. CDR3s include the opening cysteine and the closing phenylalanine or tryptophan. D genes are given only for firm matches. Size values are once, few and many counts, or a class for expanded clones, and some rows have none.

V	D	J	size	CDR3	DNA
TRBV11-2	.	TRBJ1-2	.	CASSLTRAGWGYTF	TGTGCCAGCAGCTTGACCCGGGCCGGCTGGGGCTACACCTTC
TRBV10-3	.	TRBJ1-5	.	CAISEGFEGNQPQHF	TGTGCCATCAGTGAGGGGTTTGAGGGCAATCAGCCCCAGCATTTT
TRBV18	TRBD2	TRBJ2-1	.	CASSAGLAGDNEQFF	TGTGCCAGCTCAGCAGGACTAGCGGGAGACAATGAGCAGTTCTTC
TRBV5-1	.	TRBJ1-3	.	CASSLVAGRGSGNTIYF	TGCGCCAGCAGCTTGGTGGCAGGTCGGGGATCTGGAAACACCATATATTTT
TRBV30	TRBD1	TRBJ1-2	.	CAWSLGQNSGYTF	TGTGCCTGGAGTTTGGGACAGAACTCTGGCTACACCTTC
TRBV6-6	TRBD1	TRBJ1-1	.	CASSRRGQGATEAFF	TGTGCCAGCAGCCGAAGGGGACAGGGGGCAACTGAAGCTTTCTTT
TRBV2	TRBD2	TRBJ2-2	.	CASRWDYLNTGELFF	TGTGCCAGCAGGTGGGACTACCTGAACACCGGGGAGCTGTTTTTT
TRBV7-8	.	TRBJ1-3	.	CASQARRAALGNTIYF	TGTGCCAGCCAGGCCCGTAGGGCAGCGCTTGGAAACACCATATATTTT
TRBV5-5	TRBD1	TRBJ1-1	.	CASSRDRENTEAFF	TGTGCCAGCAGCCGGGACAGGGAGAACACTGAAGCTTTCTTT
TRBV7-8	TRBD2	TRBJ2-1	.	CASSATSGSMNEQFF	TGTGCCAGCAGCGCGACTAGCGGGAGTATGAATGAGCAGTTCTTC
TRBV9	.	TRBJ1-3	few	CASSEPPGGNTIYF	TGTGCCAGCAGCGAGCCCCCGGGTGGAAACACCATATATTTT
TRBV28	TRBD1	TRBJ1-4	.	CASYDRGNEKLFF	TGTGCCAGCTATGACAGGGGGAATGAAAAACTGTTTTTT
TRBV5-4	TRBD1	TRBJ1-1	.	CASSLGGTGEAFF	TGTGCCAGCAGCTTGGGAGGGACAGGCGAAGCTTTCTTT
TRBV7-2	.	TRBJ2-5	.	CASRGGAGSQETQYF	TGTGCCAGCAGGGGCGGGGCAGGAAGCCAAGAGACCCAGTACTTC
TRBV10-3	.	TRBJ2-7	.	CAISERGAPYEQYF	TGTGCCATCAGTGAACGGGGGGCCCCGTACGAGCAGTACTTC
TRBV6-1	.	TRBJ2-5	once	CASSEQTEPLSGTQYF	TGTGCCAGCAGTGAACAGACAGAGCCCTTGTCGGGGACCCAGTACTTC
TRBV7-9	TRBD1	TRBJ2-5	once	CASSYRGIDWETQYF	TGTGCCAGCAGCTACAGGGGGATCGATTGGGAGACCCAGTACTTC
TRBV7-9	TRBD1	TRBJ2-5	once	CASSPGTGYQETQYF	TGTGCCAGCAGCCCCGGGACAGGGTATCAAGAGACCCAGTACTTC
TRBV6-6	.	TRBJ1-5	once	CASRPTGTVVSQHF	TGTGCCAGCAGGCCGACCGGGACGGTAGTTTCCCAGCATTTT
TRBV11-2	TRBD2	TRBJ2-7	.	CASSFPGTSPREQYF	TGTGCCAGCAGCTTCCCCGGGACTAGTCCCAGGGAGCAGTACTTC
TRBV30	.	TRBJ2-5	.	CAWSAQETQYF	TGTGCCTGGAGTGCCCAAGAGACCCAGTACTTC
TRBV19	.	TRBJ1-5	.	CASTRRGNNQPQHF	TGTGCCAGTACTAGGAGAGGGAACAATCAGCCCCAGCATTTT
TRBV10-3	TRBD1	TRBJ1-3	.	CAISESQGVTSGNTIYF	TGTGCCATCAGTGAGTCTCAGGGGGTGACCTCTGGAAACACCATATATTTT
TRBV6-1	.	TRBJ2-5	.	CASSDRGRRGETQYF	TGTGCCAGCAGTGACAGGGGTCGGCGGGGAGAGACCCAGTACTTC
TRBV19	.	TRBJ2-5	.	CASSIGGAQYQETQYF	TGTGCCAGTAGTATAGGGGGGGCCCAGTACCAAGAGACCCAGTACTTC
TRBV7-8	TRBD2	TRBJ2-7	.	CASSPGTSGLGYEQYF	TGTGCCAGCAGCCCCGGGACTAGCGGGTTAGGCTACGAGCAGTACTTC
TRBV7-9	.	TRBJ2-2	few	CASSATVTGELFF	TGTGCCAGCAGCGCCACAGTGACCGGGGAGCTGTTTTTT
TRBV5-1	.	TRBJ2-7	few	CASSHPRPTPSYEQYF	TGCGCCAGCAGCCACCCGAGGCCGACTCCATCCTACGAGCAGTACTTC
TRBV19	.	TRBJ1-5	.	CASSIGGNQPQHF	TGTGCCAGTAGTATTGGCGGCAATCAGCCCCAGCATTTT
TRBV6-1	.	TRBJ2-7	.	CASSSGTNYEQYF	TGTGCCAGCAGTTCGGGGACAAACTACGAGCAGTACTTC
TRBV27	.	TRBJ1-5	.	CASSAYGGAGRQPQHF	TGTGCCAGCAGTGCCTATGGGGGGGCAGGGAGACAGCCCCAGCATTTT
TRBV28	TRBD1	TRBJ1-5	.	CASSSGTGGWNQPQHF	TGTGCCAGCAGCTCAGGGACAGGGGGCTGGAATCAGCCCCAGCATTTT
TRBV10-2	TRBD1	TRBJ2-5	.	CASSEPGTGNEAQYF	TGCGCCAGCAGTGAACCCGGGACAGGTAACGAGGCCCAGTACTTC
TRBV30	.	TRBJ2-5	many	CAWNRVLQETQYF	TGTGCCTGGAACAGAGTCCTTCAAGAGACCCAGTACTTC
TRBV2	TRBD2	TRBJ2-1	.	CASKGLAGVPEQFF	TGTGCCAGCAAGGGGCTAGCGGGAGTCCCTGAGCAGTTCTTC
TRBV2	.	TRBJ2-5	few	CASSESQGGYQETQYF	TGTGCCAGCAGTGAAAGCCAGGGAGGTTACCAAGAGACCCAGTACTTC
TRBV28	TRBD1	TRBJ2-7	.	CASSLDRGLEQYF	TGTGCCAGCAGTTTGGACAGGGGGCTCGAGCAGTACTTC
TRBV29-1	.	TRBJ1-4	.	CSVQGGPTNEKLFF	TGCAGCGTCCAAGGGGGGCCAACTAATGAAAAACTGTTTTTT
TRBV6-5	.	TRBJ1-1	once	CASSPRGGDTEAFF	TGTGCCAGCAGTCCCAGGGGTGGGGACACTGAAGCTTTCTTT
TRBV19	TRBD2	TRBJ2-5	few	CASSIAGAGETQYF	TGTGCCAGTAGTATAGCGGGAGCGGGGGAGACCCAGTACTTC
TRBV28	.	TRBJ2-2	.	CASKGANTGELFF	TGTGCCAGCAAGGGGGCGAACACCGGGGAGCTGTTTTTT
TRBV5-4	TRBD2	TRBJ2-3	.	CASSPKLAGVEDTQYF	TGTGCCAGCAGCCCGAAACTAGCGGGAGTTGAAGATACGCAGTATTTT
TRBV28	.	TRBJ1-2	.	CASSLQGYGYTF	TGTGCCAGCAGTTTACAGGGTTATGGCTACACCTTC
TRBV6-5	.	TRBJ2-7	.	CASRPDFSFYEQYF	TGTGCCAGCAGGCCAGACTTCTCCTTCTACGAGCAGTACTTC
TRBV7-2	TRBD1	TRBJ1-1	.	CASSPLRRGPAEAFF	TGTGCCAGCAGTCCCTTGCGGAGGGGGCCGGCTGAAGCTTTCTTT
TRBV9	.	TRBJ1-1	.	CASSVGAPDGTEAFF	TGTGCCAGCAGCGTAGGGGCCCCGGATGGCACTGAAGCTTTCTTT
TRBV18	TRBD1	TRBJ1-1	.	CASSPPGTAEAFF	TGTGCCAGCTCACCACCTGGGACAGCTGAAGCTTTCTTT
TRBV11-2	TRBD1	TRBJ1-3	.	CASSQTGLVGNTIYF	TGTGCCAGCAGCCAGACAGGGCTAGTGGGAAACACCATATATTTT
TRBV5-6	TRBD1	TRBJ2-2	.	CASSWTGPSTGELFF	TGTGCCAGCAGCTGGACAGGGCCATCCACCGGGGAGCTGTTTTTT
TRBV28	.	TRBJ1-5	.	CASTRYRDQPQHF	TGTGCCAGCACCCGTTACAGGGATCAGCCCCAGCATTTT
TRBV4-2	.	TRBJ2-7	.	CASSLRQGYEQYF	TGTGCCAGCAGCCTTCGGCAGGGATACGAGCAGTACTTC